This T cell receptor (beta chain) is drawn from a study of cytomegalovirus exposure and HLA in healthy donors. Study findings and constraints: A later examination showed that TCR association rates differed by HLA locus, with DRB1 most and HLA-C fewest. Excluded: some indistinguishable V segments such as TRBV6-2 and TRBV6-3.

Trimming at V came to 3 bases and at J to 6 bases, leaving 0 bases not matched to a gene. Germline loops: CDR1 MGHRA, CDR2 YSYEKL. The CDR3 has 12 residues. About this clone: As yet, its antigen is unknown.

The PCR had 60 Vbeta and 13 Jbeta primers. This table comes from immunoSEQ multiplex PCR, and its TCRdb copy is limited to in-frame clones, with some not included. Among about 110,000 clones listed, around 74% were seen once. The rearrangement joins TRBV4-1 to TRBJ2-3, with 7 positions matching TRBD2. The clonotype comes from a man younger than 40 in good health and CMV-seropositive. The sample consisted of PBMCs. The chain's CDR3 is CASSQGGDTQYF. DNA of the CDR3: TGCGCCAGCAGCCAGGGGGGGGATACGCAGTATTTT.